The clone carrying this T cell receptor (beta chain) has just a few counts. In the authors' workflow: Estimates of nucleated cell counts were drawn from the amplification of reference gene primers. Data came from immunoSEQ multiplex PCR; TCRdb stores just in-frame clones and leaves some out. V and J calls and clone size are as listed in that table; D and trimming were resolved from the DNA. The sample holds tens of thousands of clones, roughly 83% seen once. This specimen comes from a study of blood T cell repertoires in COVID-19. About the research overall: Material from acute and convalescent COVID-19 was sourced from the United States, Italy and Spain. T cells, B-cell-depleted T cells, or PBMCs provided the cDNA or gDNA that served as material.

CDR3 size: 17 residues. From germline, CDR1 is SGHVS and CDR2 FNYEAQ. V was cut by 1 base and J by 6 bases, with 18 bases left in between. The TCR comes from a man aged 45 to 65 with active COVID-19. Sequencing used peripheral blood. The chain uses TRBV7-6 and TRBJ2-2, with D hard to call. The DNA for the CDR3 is TGTGCCAGCAGCTTAGTAGCCGTTACCCCGTCCCCCGGGGAGCTGTTTTTT. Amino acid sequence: CASSLVAVTPSPGELFF. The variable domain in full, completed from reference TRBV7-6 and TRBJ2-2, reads GAGVSQSPRYKVTKRGQDVALRCDPISGHVSLYWYRQALGQGPEFLTYFNYEAQQDKSGLPNDRFSAERPEGSISTLTIQRTEQRDSAMYRCASSLVAVTPSPGELFFGEGSRLTVL.